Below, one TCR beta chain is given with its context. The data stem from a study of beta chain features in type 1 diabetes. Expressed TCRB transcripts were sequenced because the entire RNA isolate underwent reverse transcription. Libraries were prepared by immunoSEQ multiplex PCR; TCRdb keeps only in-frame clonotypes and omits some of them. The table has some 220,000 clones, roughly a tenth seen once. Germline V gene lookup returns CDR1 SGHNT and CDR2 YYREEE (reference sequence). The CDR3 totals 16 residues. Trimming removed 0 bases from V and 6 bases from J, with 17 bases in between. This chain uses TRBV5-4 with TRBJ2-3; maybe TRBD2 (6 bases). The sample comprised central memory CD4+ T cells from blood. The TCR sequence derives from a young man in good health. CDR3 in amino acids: CASSLGAKGRGDTQYF. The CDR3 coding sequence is TGTGCCAGCAGCTTGGGTGCTAAAGGGCGGGGTGATACGCAGTATTTT.